The text below deals with one T cell receptor (beta chain). Looked up from germline, CDR1 is SGHRS and CDR2 is YFSETQ. The V segment lost 1 base and the J segment 6 bases; nucleotides outside the gene matches: 4. This CDR3 has 16 amino acids. Despite likely unrecorded immune exposures, the donors were nominally healthy at the time of sampling. Researchers ran the PCR with 60 Vbeta and 13 Jbeta primers. Clones were read by immunoSEQ multiplex PCR, and TCRdb kept only the in-frame ones, dropping some. The sample lists 160,000 or so clones; about 80% were seen once. The data are from a study of cytomegalovirus exposure and HLA in healthy donors.

The sample taken for sequencing was PBMCs. The clonotype originates from a man aged 35 to 55 in good health and CMV-seropositive. The J gene is TRBJ2-2, the V gene TRBV5-1; 12 bases map to TRBD1. CDR3 loop: CASSLWGQGAAGELFF. CDR3 DNA sequence: TGCGCCAGCAGCTTGTGGGGACAGGGGGCGGCCGGGGAGCTGTTTTTT.